This T cell receptor (beta chain) was recovered during a study of human T cells and chemical hapten exposure. CDR3 length equals 20 residues. CDR1 and CDR2 (germline): MNHEY, SVGEGT. Trimming took off 0 bases at V and 4 bases at J, with 26 bases between the two ends. Stated time point: pre-sensitization, week 0. This sample's treatment: therapeutic diphenylcyclopropenone sensitization with weekly scalp DPC. The table lists this clonotype with a few counts. The library attached unique molecular identifiers to individual cDNA molecules. MiXCR, applied by TCRdb to the RACE reads, yields one record per CDR3 protein. The sample holds 300,000 to 450,000 distinct CDR3 sequences, roughly 5% seen once.

The sequence derives from a woman in her fifties or sixties with alopecia areata. Some clones in this sample may be carry-over from other donors' samples. The chain couples TRBV6-2 or TRBV6-3 to TRBJ2-3, with D possibly TRBD1 on 6 matching bases. The sequenced sample was whole blood, obtained in connection with sensitization to the hapten diphenylcyclopropenone (DPC). This CDR3 is CASSYSIRAWTSGEADTQYF. The CDR3 bases are TGTGCCAGCAGTTACTCGATTCGGGCGTGGACTTCAGGGGAAGCAGATACGCAGTATTTT.